This T cell receptor beta chain was documented in a study of blood T cell repertoires in COVID-19 (dated by TCRdb to 2018 to 2021). Broadly, across the study: Samples from collaborators originated in the United States, Italy and Spain and spanned both the acute and convalescent phases of COVID-19. Samples were obtained from the ongoing ImmuneRACE study (first 160 participants) and from over 1,000 subjects provided by 6 global collaborators. HLA class I and class II types, where available, came from metadata supplied by the sample provider rather than from assay-based typing. The repertoires were made available in a free public database intended to serve as a resource for research on the immune response to SARS-CoV-2. Sample metadata almost always included a de-identified subject ID, COVID-19 status, age in years and sex. The prospective study material was composed of cDNA or gDNA derived from T cells, B-cell-depleted T cells, or PBMCs. Subjects who had been exposed to COVID-19, were actively infected with it, or had recovered from it provided the deeply sampled blood TCRbeta repertoires that made up the dataset. On the study overall, not on this receptor specifically: Clinical and demographic metadata were provided uncurated, with the amount varying by source and participant.

Each collaborating institution followed its own protocols to collect whole blood in K2EDTA tubes. For TCRbeta analysis, collaborators shipped samples as frozen whole blood, isolated PBMCs, or DNA extracted from either of those sample types. As concerns this clone: Its target antigen remains unknown. Nothing much larger sits one base from this clone, and base qualities are not available.

Trimming removed 0 bases from V and 0 bases from J, leaving 21 bases between the germline ends. The CDR3 contains 20 residues, cysteine and phenylalanine counted. Only the CDR3 DNA is retained, 60 bases long and in frame from the first base. From the germline V gene, CDR1 is MNHEY and CDR2 is SVGEGT. The immunoSEQ Assay, a bias-controlled multiplex PCR, was used to amplify TCRbeta CDR3 regions from genomic DNA. Turning to the authors' computational methods: Within the assay, amplification of reference gene primers was used to estimate how many nucleated cells each sample contained. To quantify the absolute abundance of each unique TCRbeta CDR3 rearrangement, sequence reads were collapsed and filtered. Productive Simpson clonality was computed per sample as the square root of Simpson's diversity index over productive rearrangements. Here the immuneACCESS table is served through TCRdb, limited to in-frame sequences with V and J called. Missing clones are a known gap in these copies; in checked studies unresolved V genes cover under half, and the rest lacks a known reason. For V, J and clone size, that table is used; D and trimming come from the DNA. A total of just over 300,000 clones appear in this sample, about nine tenths of them only once. The top ten clonotypes cover approximately 2.4% of the sample.

The TCR was taken from a man aged 18 to 30 with active or convalescent COVID-19. The V gene is TRBV6-2 or TRBV6-3 and the J gene is TRBJ1-5; too little of a D gene remains to name it. Specimen: peripheral blood. The nucleotide sequence is given as TGTGCCAGCAGTTACTCGATTACTGGGAAGGCGGGTTATAGCAATCAGCCCCAGCATTTT. The translation is CASSYSITGKAGYSNQPQHF.